Listed here are 17 T cell receptor beta chains from one sample, sequenced in a study of shared clonotypes between healthy human individuals. Terminally differentiated effector memory CD45RA+ cells were excluded from the naive CD8 cells, which were CD45RO-negative and positively selected for CCR7. Sequencing used immunoSEQ multiplex PCR; TCRdb keeps in-frame clones, though not all of them. Of about 2.1 million clones listed, around 93% are singletons. Input material: naive CD8+ T cells from PBMCs. These receptors were collected from a man younger than 35 in good health. Some clones in this sample may be carry-over from other donors' samples.

This rearrangement joins TRBV27 to TRBJ1-1; D is perhaps TRBD1 (5 bases). V was shortened by 2 bases and J by 7 bases, with 11 bases between the two germline ends. Germline loops: CDR1 MNHEY, CDR2 SMNVEV (reference sequence). This CDR3 is 13 amino acids long. Here the CDR3 reads CASSLMGTVEAFF. The DNA of the CDR3 is TGTGCCAGCAGTTTAATGGGGACCGTTGAAGCTTTCTTT.

This rearrangement joins TRBV29-1 to TRBJ2-7, with TRBD1 matching 11 bases. Trimming removed 3 bases from V and 3 bases from J; junction bases left unmatched: 1. Germline V gene sequence: CDR1 SQVTM, CDR2 ANQGSEA. The CDR3 sequence is 13 residues long. As DNA, the CDR3 is TGCAGCGTTGACGGGACAGGGGGCTACGAGCAGTACTTC. Protein sequence: CSVDGTGGYEQYF.

The chain's CDR3 is CASSFIPDSNQPQHF. The CDR3 coding sequence is TGTGCCAGCAGTTTCATTCCGGACAGCAATCAGCCCCAGCATTTT. J is TRBJ1-5 and V is TRBV27; D is unclear. Germline V gives CDR1 MNHEY, CDR2 SMNVEV (reference sequence). V was cut by 3 bases and J by 1 base, with 10 bases left in between. The CDR3 contains 15 residues.

The rearrangement links TRBV27 to TRBJ1-2; tentatively, D is TRBD1 (5 bases). V dropped 3 bases and J dropped 6 bases, with 14 bases sitting between them. Germline V gene data show CDR1 as MNHEY and CDR2 as SMNVEV (reference sequence). The CDR3 is 14 amino acids. Here the CDR3 reads CASSLVLGANGYTF. DNA of the CDR3: TGTGCCAGCAGTTTGGTCCTCGGGGCTAATGGCTACACCTTC.

The chain uses TRBV5-6 and TRBJ1-2, with 10 bases aligning to TRBD1. From germline, CDR1 is SGHDT and CDR2 YYEEEE. The CDR3 length is 14 residues. The ends lost 8 bases at V and 4 bases at J; junction bases unmatched: 8. The CDR3 nucleotides read TGTGCCAGTAAACCCGGGACAGGGGTCTATGGCTACACCTTC. This codes for CASKPGTGVYGYTF.

The chain recombines TRBV29-1 with TRBJ2-1; D uncertain. V lost 3 bases to trimming and J lost 6 bases, with 15 bases between them. Per the germline V gene, CDR1 is SQVTM and CDR2 is ANQGSEA. The CDR3 consists of 14 residues. CDR3 nucleotide sequence: TGCAGCGTTGAGGGTTGGCAGGCGGTCAATGAGCAGTTCTTC. It codes for CSVEGWQAVNEQFF.

Remarks on this clone: The sample contains more than one DNA sequence encoding this CDR3. The V call is TRBV7-9, the J call TRBJ1-2, with 8 bases that match TRBD1. Unmatched junction bases numbered 13, after V lost 4 bases and J lost 6 bases. CDR3 length: 16 amino acids. Per the germline V gene, CDR1 is SEHNR and CDR2 is FQNEAQ (reference sequence). CDR3 DNA sequence: TGTGCCAGCAGCTCATCGGGGCAGGGGGCTTTTGATGGCTACACCTTC. This gives the protein CASSSSGQGAFDGYTF.

The chain has TRBV10-3 and TRBJ1-1, with TRBD1 as a possible D gene (5 bases). The CDR3 runs 14 residues. CDR1 and CDR2 from the germline V gene are ENHRY and SYGVKD. Deletions cut 6 bases from V and 3 bases from J, with 14 bases between. In nucleotides, the CDR3 is TGTGCCATCAGCGAGAGGGGTAAGGACACTGAAGCTTTCTTT. Translated: CAISERGKDTEAFF.

This clone was seen a single time. The CDR3 DNA is TGTGCCATCAGTGAGGGACAGCGCAGTTTGAGCACCTTC. This gives the protein CAISEGQRSLSTF. This chain joins TRBV10-3 and TRBJ1-2; perhaps TRBD1 as D (6 bases). Trimming removed 2 bases from V and 13 bases from J, with 17 bases in between. The CDR3 spans 13 residues. The V gene's germline CDR1 is ENHRY and CDR2 SYGVKD.

The chain links TRBV13 to TRBJ2-4; TRBD1 or TRBD2 may be the D gene (6 bases each). Trimming pared 0 bases from V and 5 bases from J, leaving 14 bases between. Germline V gene data show CDR1 as PRHDT and CDR2 as FYEKMQ (reference sequence). This CDR3 contains 16 residues. The CDR3 bases are TGTGCCAGCAGCTTAGGCCTAGGGGGGATCCAAAACATTCAGTACTTC. Its protein is CASSLGLGGIQNIQYF.

The rearrangement links TRBV4-3 to TRBJ2-3; no definite D call. Germline values: CDR1 LGHNA, CDR2 YSLEER. The CDR3 is 15 residues long. Trimming removed 1 base at V and 3 bases at J, with 11 bases between. The CDR3 sequence is CASSQVFRTTDTQYF. CDR3 nucleotides: TGCGCCAGCAGCCAAGTTTTCCGGACGACAGATACGCAGTATTTT.

The rearrangement joins TRBV6-5 to TRBJ2-1, with 7 bases aligning to TRBD2. Germline V gene data show CDR1 as MNHEY and CDR2 as SVGAGI. With V trimmed by 10 bases and J by 8 bases, 11 bases remained unmatched. The CDR3 loop spans 13 amino acids. As DNA, the CDR3 is TGTGCCACCGGGGCGGGAGAAGATGATGAGCAGTTCTTC. This gives the protein CATGAGEDDEQFF.

The table lists this clone with a count of one. This rearrangement joins TRBV27 to TRBJ2-3, with D perhaps TRBD2 (5 bases). The ends were cut back, 5 bases at V and 4 bases at J, with 10 bases in the middle. The CDR3 covers 13 residues. Germline-derived CDR1 and CDR2 are MNHEY and SMNVEV (reference sequence). CDR3 sequence (DNA): TGTGCCAGCAGTATCCTACTAGCAGATACGCAGTATTTT. It specifies CASSILLADTQYF.

J is TRBJ1-4 and V is TRBV6-5, with D uncertain. Germline V gene data show CDR1 as MNHEY and CDR2 as SVGAGI. With 4 bases removed from V and 7 bases from J, the gap between germline ends came to 10 bases. The CDR3 loop spans 13 amino acids. CDR3 sequence: CASSSSEGEKLFF. The DNA of the CDR3 is TGTGCCAGCAGTTCGTCCGAGGGTGAAAAACTGTTTTTT.

V and J are TRBV5-1 and TRBJ1-1; 8 nucleotides agree with TRBD1. Germline trimming cut 1 base from V and 1 base from J; bases unmatched to any gene: 9. The CDR3 totals 17 residues. The V gene's germline CDR1 is SGHRS and CDR2 YFSETQ. CDR3 sequence (DNA): TGCGCCAGCAGCTTGAGCTATTCCGGGACAGGGAACACTGAAGCTTTCTTT. This encodes CASSLSYSGTGNTEAFF.

V and J are TRBV6-1 and TRBJ1-1; D is possibly TRBD1 (6 bases). V dropped 2 bases and J dropped 5 bases, with 24 bases sitting between them. The germline V gene encodes CDR1 MNHNS and CDR2 SASEGT. CDR3 size: 18 residues. This chain's CDR3 is CASSEKTGQALRGTEAFF. Written as DNA, the CDR3 is TGTGCCAGCAGTGAAAAAACGGGCCAGGCTCTTAGGGGGACTGAAGCTTTCTTT.

This chain connects TRBV27 to TRBJ2-5; D ambiguous. V was cut by 6 bases and J by 5 bases, with 13 bases left in between. The germline CDR1 and CDR2 sequences are MNHEY and SMNVEV (reference sequence). This CDR3 contains 13 residues. The CDR3 bases are TGTGCCAGCAGAGGCCTCTATCGGGAGACCCAGTACTTC. It yields the protein CASRGLYRETQYF.